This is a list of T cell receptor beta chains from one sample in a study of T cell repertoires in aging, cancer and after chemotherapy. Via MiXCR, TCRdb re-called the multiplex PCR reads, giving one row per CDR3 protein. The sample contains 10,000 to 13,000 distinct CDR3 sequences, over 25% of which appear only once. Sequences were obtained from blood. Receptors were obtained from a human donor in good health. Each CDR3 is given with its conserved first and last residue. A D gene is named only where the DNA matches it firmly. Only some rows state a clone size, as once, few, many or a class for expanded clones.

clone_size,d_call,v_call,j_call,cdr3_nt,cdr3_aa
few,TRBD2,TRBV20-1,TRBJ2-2,TGCAGTGCTAGCGAGCGGGAGGCCGGGGAGCTGTTTTTT,CSASEREAGELFF
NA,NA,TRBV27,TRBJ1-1,TGTGCCAGCAGTTTAGAAGGGATCAACACTGAAGCTTTCTTT,CASSLEGINTEAFF
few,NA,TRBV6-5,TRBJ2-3,TGTGCCAGCAGTGGGGACGGCTATACGCAGTATTTT,CASSGDGYTQYF
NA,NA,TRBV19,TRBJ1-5,TGTACCAGTAGGGAGGACTGGGCGGGTAGCAATCAGCCCCAGCATTTT,CTSREDWAGSNQPQHF
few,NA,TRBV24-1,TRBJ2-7,TGTGCCACCAGTGACCGTTTTGGGGTAATCGAGCAGTACTTC,CATSDRFGVIEQYF
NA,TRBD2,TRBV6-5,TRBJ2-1,TGTGCCAGCAGTTCCGGGACTAGCTCCTACAATGAGCAGTTCTTC,CASSSGTSSYNEQFF
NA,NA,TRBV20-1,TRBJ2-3,TGCAGTGCGGGGCTGAAGGGGGGCACAGATACGCAGTATTTT,CSAGLKGGTDTQYF
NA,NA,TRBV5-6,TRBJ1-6,TGTGCCAGCAGCTTGGACGGGGGAAATAATTCACCCCTCCACTTT,CASSLDGGNNSPLHF
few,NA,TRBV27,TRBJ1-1,TGTGCCAGCAGTTTATCGCGGGCCACTGAAGCTTTCTTT,CASSLSRATEAFF
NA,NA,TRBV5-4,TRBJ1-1,TGTGCCAGCAGCTCACTTACAGGGTTTACAATGAACACTGAAGCTTTCTTT,CASSSLTGFTMNTEAFF
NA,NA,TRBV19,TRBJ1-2,TGTGCCAGTAGTATACTTTACAGGGAGAGCTATGGCTACACCTTC,CASSILYRESYGYTF
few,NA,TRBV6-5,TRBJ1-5,TGTGCCAGCAGTTACTCAGCCCGGACAGAGTATAGCAATCAGCCCCAGCATTTT,CASSYSARTEYSNQPQHF
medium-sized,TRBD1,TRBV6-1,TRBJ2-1,TGTGCCAGCAACACACAGGGGGCCTTATACAATGAGCAGTTCTTC,CASNTQGALYNEQFF
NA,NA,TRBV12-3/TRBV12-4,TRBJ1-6,TGTGCCAGCAGTTTACAGGGGTATAATTCACCCCTCCACTTT,CASSLQGYNSPLHF
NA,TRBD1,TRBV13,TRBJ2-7,TGTGCCAGCAGCCAAGAAGACAGGGGGTACGAGCAGTACTTC,CASSQEDRGYEQYF
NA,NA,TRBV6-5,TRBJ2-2,TGTGCCACTCGGGAGATAGGACCGACCGGGGAGCTGTTTTTT,CATREIGPTGELFF
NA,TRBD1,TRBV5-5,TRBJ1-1,TGTGCCAGCAGCATGACAGGGGGCGCCTATATTGAAGCTTTCTTT,CASSMTGGAYIEAFF